This T cell receptor beta chain is drawn from a study of blood T cells in healthy people across ages. A second PCR of roughly 7 to 11 cycles used a sample-barcoded 5' primer and a J-beta primer mix. Each cDNA molecule was tagged by a template-switch adaptor with 12 random nucleotides. TCRdb redid the calling of the 5' RACE reads with MiXCR, one entry per CDR3 protein. In the table there are under 700,000 distinct CDR3 sequences, around 24% of which are singletons. The CDR3 totals 14 residues. In germline, CDR1 is LGHNA, CDR2 YSLEER. The ends were cut back, 0 bases at V and 4 bases at J, with 9 bases in the middle. These data also featured in a second study, about T cells of mothers and their children.

This clonotype was obtained from a boy younger than 18 in good health. The chain links TRBV4-3 to TRBJ2-5; TRBD1 might be the D (6 bases). The source material was blood. CDR3 region: CASSQETGPETQYF. In DNA, the CDR3 is TGCGCCAGCAGCCAAGAAACAGGGCCAGAGACCCAGTACTTC.